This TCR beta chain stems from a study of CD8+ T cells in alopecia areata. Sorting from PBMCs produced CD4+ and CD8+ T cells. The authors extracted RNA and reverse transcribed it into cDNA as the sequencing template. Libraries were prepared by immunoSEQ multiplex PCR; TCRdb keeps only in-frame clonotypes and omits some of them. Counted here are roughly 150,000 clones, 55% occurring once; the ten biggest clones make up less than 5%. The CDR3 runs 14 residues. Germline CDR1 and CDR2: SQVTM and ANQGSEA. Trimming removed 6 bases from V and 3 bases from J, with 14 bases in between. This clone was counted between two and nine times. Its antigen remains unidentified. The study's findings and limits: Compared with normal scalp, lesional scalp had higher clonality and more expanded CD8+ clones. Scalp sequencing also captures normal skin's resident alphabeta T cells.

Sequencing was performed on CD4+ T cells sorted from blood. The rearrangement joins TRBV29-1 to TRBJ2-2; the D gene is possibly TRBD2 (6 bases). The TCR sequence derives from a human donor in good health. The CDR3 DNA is TGCAGCGTGGGGCGGAGGGGCGACACCGGGGAGCTGTTTTTT. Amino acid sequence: CSVGRRGDTGELFF.